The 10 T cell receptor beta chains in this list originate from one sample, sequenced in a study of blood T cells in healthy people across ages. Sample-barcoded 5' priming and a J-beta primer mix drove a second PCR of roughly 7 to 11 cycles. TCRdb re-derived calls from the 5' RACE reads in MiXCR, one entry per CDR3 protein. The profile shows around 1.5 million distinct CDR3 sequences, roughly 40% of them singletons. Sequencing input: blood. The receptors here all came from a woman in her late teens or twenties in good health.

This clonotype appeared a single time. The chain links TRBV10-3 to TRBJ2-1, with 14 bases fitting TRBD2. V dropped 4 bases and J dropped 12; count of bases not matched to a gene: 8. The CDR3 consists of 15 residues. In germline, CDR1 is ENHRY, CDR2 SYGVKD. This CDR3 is CAISAPGTSGSVQFF. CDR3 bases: TGTGCCATCAGTGCCCCCGGGACTAGCGGGAGCGTGCAGTTCTTC.

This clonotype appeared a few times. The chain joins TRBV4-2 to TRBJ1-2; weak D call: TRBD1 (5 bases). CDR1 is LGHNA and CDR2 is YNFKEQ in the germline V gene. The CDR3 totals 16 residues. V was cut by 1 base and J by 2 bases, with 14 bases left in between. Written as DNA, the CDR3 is TGTGCCAGCAGCCAAGTGGATGGCAGGGCCAACTATGGCTACACCTTC. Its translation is CASSQVDGRANYGYTF.

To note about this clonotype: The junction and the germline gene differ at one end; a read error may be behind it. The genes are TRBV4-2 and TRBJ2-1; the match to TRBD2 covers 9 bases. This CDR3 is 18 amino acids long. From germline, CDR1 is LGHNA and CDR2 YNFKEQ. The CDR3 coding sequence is TGTGCCAGCAGCCCAACACTAGCGGGCCTTAGCTCCTACGATGAGCAGTTCTTC. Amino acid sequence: CASSPTLAGLSSYDEQFF.

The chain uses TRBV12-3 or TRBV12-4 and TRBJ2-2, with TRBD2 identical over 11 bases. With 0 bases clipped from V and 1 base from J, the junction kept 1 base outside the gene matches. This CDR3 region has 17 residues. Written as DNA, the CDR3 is TGTGCCAGCAGTTTAGCTGGGACTAGCGGGAACACCGGGGAGCTGTTTTTT. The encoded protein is CASSLAGTSGNTGELFF.

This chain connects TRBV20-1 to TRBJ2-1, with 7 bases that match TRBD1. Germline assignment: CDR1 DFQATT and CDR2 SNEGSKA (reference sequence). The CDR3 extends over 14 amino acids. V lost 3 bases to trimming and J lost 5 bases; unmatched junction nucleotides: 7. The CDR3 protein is CSASTGTANNEQFF. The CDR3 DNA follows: TGCAGTGCTAGTACCGGGACAGCAAACAATGAGCAGTTCTTC.

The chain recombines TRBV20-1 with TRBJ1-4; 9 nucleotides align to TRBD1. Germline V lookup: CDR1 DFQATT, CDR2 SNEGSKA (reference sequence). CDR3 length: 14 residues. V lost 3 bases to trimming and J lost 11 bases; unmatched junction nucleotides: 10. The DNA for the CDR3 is TGCAGTGCTAGCGTTACAGGGGGCGCGGGTAAACTGTTTTTT. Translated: CSASVTGGAGKLFF.

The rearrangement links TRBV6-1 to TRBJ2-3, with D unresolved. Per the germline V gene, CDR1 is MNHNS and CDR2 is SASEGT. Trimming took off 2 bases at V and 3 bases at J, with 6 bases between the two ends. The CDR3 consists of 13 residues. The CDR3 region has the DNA TGTGCCAGCAGTGAAACTTATACAGATACGCAGTATTTT. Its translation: CASSETYTDTQYF.

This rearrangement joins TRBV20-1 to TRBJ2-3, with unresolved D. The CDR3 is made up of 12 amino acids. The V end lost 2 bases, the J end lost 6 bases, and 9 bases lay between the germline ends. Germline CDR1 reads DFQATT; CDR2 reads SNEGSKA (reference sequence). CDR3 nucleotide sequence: TGCAGTGCTAGAAAAGGAACGGATACGCAGTATTTT. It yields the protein CSARKGTDTQYF.

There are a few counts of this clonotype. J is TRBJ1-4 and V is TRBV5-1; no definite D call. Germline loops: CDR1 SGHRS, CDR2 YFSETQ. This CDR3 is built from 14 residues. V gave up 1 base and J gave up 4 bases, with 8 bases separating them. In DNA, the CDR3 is TGCGCCAGCAGCTTGAACGGTAATAATGAAAAACTGTTTTTT. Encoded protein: CASSLNGNNEKLFF.

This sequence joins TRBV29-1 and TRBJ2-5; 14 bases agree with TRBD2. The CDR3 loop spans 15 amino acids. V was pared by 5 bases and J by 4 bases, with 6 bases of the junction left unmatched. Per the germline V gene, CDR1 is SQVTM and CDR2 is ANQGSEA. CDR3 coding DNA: TGCAGCGTTATCGGGACTAGCGGGAGTAGAGAGACCCAGTACTTC. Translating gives CSVIGTSGSRETQYF.